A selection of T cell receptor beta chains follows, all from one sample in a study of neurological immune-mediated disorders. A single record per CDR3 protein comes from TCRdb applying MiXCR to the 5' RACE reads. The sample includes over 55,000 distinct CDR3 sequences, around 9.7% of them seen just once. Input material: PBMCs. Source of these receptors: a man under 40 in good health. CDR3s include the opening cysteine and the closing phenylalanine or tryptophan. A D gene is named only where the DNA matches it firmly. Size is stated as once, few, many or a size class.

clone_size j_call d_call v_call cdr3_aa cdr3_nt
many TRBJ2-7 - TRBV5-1 CASSWTVADEQYF TGCGCCAGCAGCTGGACAGTGGCAGACGAGCAGTACTTC
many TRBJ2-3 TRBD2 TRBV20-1 CSATSGSLSTDTQYF TGCAGTGCTACTAGCGGGAGTCTAAGCACAGATACGCAGTATTTT
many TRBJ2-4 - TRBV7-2 CASSLAPETNIQYF TGTGCCAGCAGCTTAGCCCCGGAAACAAACATTCAGTACTTC
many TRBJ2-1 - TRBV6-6 CASSYTGPSYNEQFF TGTGCCAGCAGTTACACAGGGCCTTCCTACAATGAGCAGTTCTTC
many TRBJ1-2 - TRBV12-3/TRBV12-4 CASSPRGESYGYTF TGTGCCAGCAGTCCTCGGGGCGAGAGCTATGGCTACACCTTC
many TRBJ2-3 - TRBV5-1 CASSPGLSTDTQYF TGCGCCAGCAGCCCTGGACTAAGCACAGATACGCAGTATTTT
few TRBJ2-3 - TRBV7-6 CASSLVSDTDTQYF TGTGCCAGCAGCTTAGTCAGTGACACAGATACGCAGTATTTT
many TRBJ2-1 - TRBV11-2 CASSLAQLAGKYNEQFF TGTGCCAGCAGCTTAGCCCAACTTGCGGGGAAATACAATGAGCAGTTCTTC
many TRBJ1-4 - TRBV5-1 CASSLGGTTNEKLFF TGCGCCAGCAGCTTGGGCGGAACAACTAATGAAAAACTGTTTTTT
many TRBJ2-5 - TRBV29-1 CSVLGQLGETQYF TGCAGCGTTTTAGGGCAGTTGGGCGAGACCCAGTACTTC
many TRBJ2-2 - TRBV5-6 CASSLPGMNTGELFF TGTGCCAGCAGCTTGCCAGGGATGAACACCGGGGAGCTGTTTTTT